The present TCR beta chain was sequenced within a study of Graves' ophthalmopathy and Graves' hyperthyroidism. Study details: Peripheral blood was gathered at first diagnosis, ahead of any treatment whatsoever.

This CDR3 region has 14 residues. V gave up 6 bases and J gave up 0 bases, with 8 bases separating them. Germline CDR1 reads MNHNS; CDR2 reads SASEGT. RNA transcripts were the template, and TCR beta CDR3 regions were amplified from them. HTBI primers served in a first-round RT-PCR, which a second-round multiplex PCR followed. TCRdb independently ran MiXCR on the multiplex PCR reads; one entry per CDR3 protein. The data hold 400,000 to 500,000 distinct CDR3 sequences, with 21% observed a single time. This clonotype was observed a few times. The chain employs TRBV6-1 and TRBJ2-2; D is perhaps TRBD1 (6 bases). The sequenced sample consisted of peripheral blood. The origin of this receptor is a woman in her late teens or twenties with stable Graves' hyperthyroidism. CDR3 bases: TGTGCCAGCAGCGACAGGCCGAACACCGGGGAGCTGTTTTTT. This translates into CASSDRPNTGELFF.